These 5 T cell receptor beta chains were all obtained from the same sample, sequenced in a study of beta chain features in type 1 diabetes. Every isolated RNA sample was fully reverse transcribed, so sequencing captured expressed TCRB transcripts. Some clones are missing from TCRdb's copy, which holds only in-frame ones; the method was immunoSEQ multiplex PCR. The table has about 450,000 clones, more than 9.5% seen once; the top ten hold approximately 0.05%. Sequenced material: naive CD4+ T cells from blood. These receptor sequences come from a woman aged 18-30 years in good health.

The table lists this clone with a few counts. The gene calls are TRBV4-3 and TRBJ1-5; unclear D gene. The V end lost 0 bases, the J end lost 2 bases, and 8 bases lay between the germline ends. This CDR3 contains 15 residues. Germline V gene sequence: CDR1 LGHNA, CDR2 YSLEER. The CDR3 region is CASSQEHWGNQPQHF. CDR3 sequence (DNA): TGCGCCAGCAGCCAAGAACATTGGGGCAATCAGCCCCAGCATTTT.

V gene TRBV7-8 combines with J gene TRBJ2-2; D gene uncertain. Trimming cost V 4 bases and J 6 bases, with 9 bases left between them. This CDR3 spans 13 amino acids. Germline CDR1 is SGHVS and CDR2 is FQNEAQ. In DNA form, the CDR3 reads TGTGCCAGCAGCTCAGAAGCAGCCGGGGAGCTGTTTTTT. The encoded protein is CASSSEAAGELFF.

This chain uses TRBV30 with TRBJ2-5, with D tentatively TRBD2 (6 bases). Germline V CDR1 and CDR2: GTSNPN, SVGIG (reference sequence). This CDR3 is built from 15 residues. The V end was cut by 0 bases, the J end by 4 bases, with 15 bases between. This chain's CDR3 is CAWSVPGRRRETQYF. The CDR3 nucleotides are TGTGCCTGGAGTGTACCAGGGAGGCGGAGAGAGACCCAGTACTTC. The variable domain in full, with the rest retrieved from reference TRBV30 and TRBJ2-5, is SQTIHQWPATLVQPVGSPLSLECTVEGTSNPNLYWYRQAAGRGLQLLFYSVGIGQISSEVPQNLSASRPQDRQFILSSKKLLLSDSGFYLCAWSVPGRRRETQYFGPGTRLLVL.

The V call is TRBV29-1, the J call TRBJ2-5; the D gene is possibly TRBD2 (5 bases). V lost 6 bases and J lost 5, with 10 bases in between. Germline loops: CDR1 SQVTM, CDR2 ANQGSEA. CDR3 length: 11 amino acids. The CDR3 DNA is TGCAGCGTGCTAGCCTGGGAGACCCAGTACTTC. Protein sequence: CSVLAWETQYF.

J is TRBJ2-1 and V is TRBV9, with TRBD2 matching over 14 bases. The CDR3 is made up of 16 amino acids. CDR1 and CDR2 from the germline V gene are SGDLS and YYNGEE. V shed 0 bases, J shed 6 bases, and the junction held 2 bases outside the gene matches. CDR3: CASSVEGLAGGNEQFF. The CDR3 DNA is TGTGCCAGCAGCGTAGAAGGACTAGCGGGGGGCAATGAGCAGTTCTTC.